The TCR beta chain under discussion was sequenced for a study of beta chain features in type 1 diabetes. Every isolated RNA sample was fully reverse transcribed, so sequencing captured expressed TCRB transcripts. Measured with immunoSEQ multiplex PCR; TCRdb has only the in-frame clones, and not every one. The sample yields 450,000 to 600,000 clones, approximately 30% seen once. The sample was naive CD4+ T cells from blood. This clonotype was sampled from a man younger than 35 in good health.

CDR3: CSGYRVDYGYTF. For the CDR3, the DNA is TGCAGCGGATACAGGGTGGACTATGGCTACACCTTC. The chain has TRBV29-1 and TRBJ1-2; TRBD1 might be the D (6 bases). V lost 7 bases and J lost 3, with 12 bases in between. Germline CDR1 reads SQVTM; CDR2 reads ANQGSEA. CDR3 size: 12 residues. The entire variable domain, with the rest obtained from reference TRBV29-1 and TRBJ1-2, is as follows: SAVISQKPSRDICQRGTSLTIQCQVDSQVTMMFWYRQQPGQSLTLIATANQGSEATYESGFVIDKFPISRPNLTFSTLTVSNMSPEDSSIYLCSGYRVDYGYTFGSGTRLTVV.